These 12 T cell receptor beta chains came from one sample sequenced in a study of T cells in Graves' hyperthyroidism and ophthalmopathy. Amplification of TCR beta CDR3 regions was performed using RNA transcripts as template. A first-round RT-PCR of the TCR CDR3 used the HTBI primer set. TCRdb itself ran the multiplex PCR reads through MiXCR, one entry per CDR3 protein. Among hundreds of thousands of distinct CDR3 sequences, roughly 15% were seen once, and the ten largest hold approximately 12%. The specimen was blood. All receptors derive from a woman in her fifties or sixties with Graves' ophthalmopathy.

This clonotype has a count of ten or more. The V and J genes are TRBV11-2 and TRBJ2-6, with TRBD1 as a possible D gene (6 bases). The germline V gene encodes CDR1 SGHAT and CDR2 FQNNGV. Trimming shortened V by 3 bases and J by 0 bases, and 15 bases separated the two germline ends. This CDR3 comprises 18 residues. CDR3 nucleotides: TGTGCCAGCAGCTTGCGTGGGGGCAGCTACTCTGGGGCCAACGTCCTGACTTTC. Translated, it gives CASSLRGGSYSGANVLTF.

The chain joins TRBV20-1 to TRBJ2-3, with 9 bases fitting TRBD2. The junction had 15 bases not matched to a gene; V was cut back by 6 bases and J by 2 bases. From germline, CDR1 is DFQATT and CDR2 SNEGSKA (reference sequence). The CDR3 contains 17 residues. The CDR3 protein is CSAIKITSGHFTDTQYF. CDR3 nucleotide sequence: TGCAGTGCGATAAAAATCACTAGCGGGCACTTCACAGATACGCAGTATTTT.

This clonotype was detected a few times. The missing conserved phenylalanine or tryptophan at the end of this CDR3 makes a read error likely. The CDR3 coding sequence is TGTGCCAGCACCCAAGGGCGTATGAACACTGAAGCTTTCCTT. Residues: CASTQGRMNTEAFL. The V call is TRBV7-9, the J call TRBJ1-1; D is unclear. Trimming took 7 bases from V and 0 from J, leaving 12 bases between them. CDR1 is SEHNR and CDR2 is FQNEAQ in the germline V gene (reference sequence). The CDR3 length is 14 residues.

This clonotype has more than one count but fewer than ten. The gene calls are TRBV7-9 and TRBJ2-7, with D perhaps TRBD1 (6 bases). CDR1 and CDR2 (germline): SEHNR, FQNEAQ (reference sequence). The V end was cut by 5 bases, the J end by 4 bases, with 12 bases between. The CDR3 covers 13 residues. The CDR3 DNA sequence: TGTGCCAGCAGCCAACGGACAGTTTACGAGCAGTACTTC. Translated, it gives CASSQRTVYEQYF. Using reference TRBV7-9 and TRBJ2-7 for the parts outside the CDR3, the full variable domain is DTGVSQNPRHKITKRGQNVTFRCDPISEHNRLYWYRQTLGQGPEFLTYFQNEAQLEKSRLLSDRFSAERPKGSFSTLEIQRTEQGDSAMYLCASSQRTVYEQYFGPGTRLTVT.

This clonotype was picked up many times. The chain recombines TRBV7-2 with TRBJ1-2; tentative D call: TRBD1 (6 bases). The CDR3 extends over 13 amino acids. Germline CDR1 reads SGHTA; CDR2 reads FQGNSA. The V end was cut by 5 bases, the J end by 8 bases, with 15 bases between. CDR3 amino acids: CASSTPGAYGYTF. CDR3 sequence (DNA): TGTGCCAGCAGCACCCCGGGGGCTTACGGCTACACCTTC.

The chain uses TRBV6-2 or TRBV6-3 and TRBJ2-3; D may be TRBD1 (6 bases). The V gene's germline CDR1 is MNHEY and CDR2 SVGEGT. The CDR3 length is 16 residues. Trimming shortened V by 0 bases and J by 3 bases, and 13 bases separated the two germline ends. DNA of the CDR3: TGTGCCAGCAGTTACTCGGCAGGGGCGAGGACAGATACGCAGTATTTT. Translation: CASSYSAGARTDTQYF.

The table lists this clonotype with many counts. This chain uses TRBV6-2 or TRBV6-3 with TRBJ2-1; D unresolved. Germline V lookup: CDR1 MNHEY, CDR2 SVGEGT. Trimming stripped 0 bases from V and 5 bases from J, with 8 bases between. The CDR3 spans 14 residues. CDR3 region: CASSYSGLHNEQFF. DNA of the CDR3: TGTGCCAGCAGTTACTCGGGCCTGCACAATGAGCAGTTCTTC.

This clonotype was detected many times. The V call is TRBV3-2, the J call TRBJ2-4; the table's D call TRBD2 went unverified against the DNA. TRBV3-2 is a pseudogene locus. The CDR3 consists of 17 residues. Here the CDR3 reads CASSQELAGVPKNIQYF. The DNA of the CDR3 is TGTGCCAGCAGCCAAGAACTAGCGGGAGTTCCCAAAAACATTCAGTACTTC.

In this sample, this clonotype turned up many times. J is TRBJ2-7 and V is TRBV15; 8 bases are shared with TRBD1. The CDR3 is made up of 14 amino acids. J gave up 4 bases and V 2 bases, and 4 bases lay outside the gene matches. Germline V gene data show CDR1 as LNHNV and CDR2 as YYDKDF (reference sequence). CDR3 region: CATSRPGTGYEQYF. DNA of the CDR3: TGTGCCACCAGCAGACCCGGGACAGGTTACGAGCAGTACTTC.

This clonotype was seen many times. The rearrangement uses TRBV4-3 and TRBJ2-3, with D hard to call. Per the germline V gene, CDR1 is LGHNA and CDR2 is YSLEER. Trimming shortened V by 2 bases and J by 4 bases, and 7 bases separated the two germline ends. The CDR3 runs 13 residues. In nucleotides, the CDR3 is TGCGCCAGCAGCCAAAATCCCTCAGATACGCAGTATTTT. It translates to CASSQNPSDTQYF.

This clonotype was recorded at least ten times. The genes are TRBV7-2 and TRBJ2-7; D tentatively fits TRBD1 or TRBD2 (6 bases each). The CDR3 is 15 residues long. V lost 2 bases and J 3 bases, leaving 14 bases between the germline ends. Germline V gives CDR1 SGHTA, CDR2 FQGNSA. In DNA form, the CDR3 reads TGTGCCAGCAGCTTAAGGGGGACTTTCAGCTACGAGCAGTACTTC. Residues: CASSLRGTFSYEQYF.

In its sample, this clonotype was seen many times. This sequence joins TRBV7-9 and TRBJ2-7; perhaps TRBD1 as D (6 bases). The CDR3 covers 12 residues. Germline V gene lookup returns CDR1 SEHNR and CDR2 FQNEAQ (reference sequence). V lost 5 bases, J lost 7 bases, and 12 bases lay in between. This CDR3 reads CASSLGAWEQYF. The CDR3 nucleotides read TGTGCCAGCAGCCTGGGGGCGTGGGAGCAGTACTTC.